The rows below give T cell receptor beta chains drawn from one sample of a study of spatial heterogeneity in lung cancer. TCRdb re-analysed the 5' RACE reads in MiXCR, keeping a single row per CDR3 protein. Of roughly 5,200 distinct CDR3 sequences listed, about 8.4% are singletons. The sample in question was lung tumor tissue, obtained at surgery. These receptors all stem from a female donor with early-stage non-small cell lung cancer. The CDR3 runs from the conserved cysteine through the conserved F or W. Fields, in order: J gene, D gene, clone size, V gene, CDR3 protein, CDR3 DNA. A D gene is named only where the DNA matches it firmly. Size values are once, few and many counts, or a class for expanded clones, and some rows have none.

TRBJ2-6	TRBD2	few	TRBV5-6	CASSPLAGGLTPAWANVLTF	TGTGCCAGCAGCCCCCTAGCGGGGGGGCTTACCCCTGCCTGGGCCAACGTCCTGACTTTC
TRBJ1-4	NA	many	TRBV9	CASSVDSATNEKLFF	TGTGCCAGCAGCGTTGACAGTGCAACTAATGAAAAACTGTTTTTT
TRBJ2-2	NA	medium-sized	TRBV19	CASSVDYTGELFF	TGTGCCAGTAGTGTTGACTACACCGGGGAGCTGTTTTTT
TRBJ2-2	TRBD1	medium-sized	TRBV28	CASSLRQGAPGELFF	TGTGCCAGCAGCCTCCGACAGGGGGCCCCCGGGGAGCTGTTTTTT
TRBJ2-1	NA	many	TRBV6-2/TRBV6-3	CASRISYEQFF	TGTGCCAGCAGGATCTCCTATGAGCAGTTCTTC
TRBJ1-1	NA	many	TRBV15	CATSRGSMNTEAFF	TGTGCCACCAGCAGAGGTAGCATGAACACTGAAGCTTTCTTT
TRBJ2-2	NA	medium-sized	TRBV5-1	CASSLTGVNTGELFF	TGCGCCAGCAGCTTGACGGGAGTGAATACCGGGGAGCTGTTTTTT
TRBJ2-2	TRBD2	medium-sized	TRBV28	CASSVPGLAGGQLFF	TGTGCCAGCAGCGTACCGGGACTAGCGGGGGGGCAGCTGTTTTTT
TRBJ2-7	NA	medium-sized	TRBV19	CASSTSWGREQYF	TGTGCCAGTAGTACGTCATGGGGGCGCGAGCAGTACTTC
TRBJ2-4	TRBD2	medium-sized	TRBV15	CATSRERGTSAIAKNIQYF	TGTGCCACCAGCAGAGAGAGGGGGACTAGCGCGATTGCCAAAAACATTCAGTACTTC
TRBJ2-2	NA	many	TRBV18	CASSPLEGPPAGGELFF	TGTGCCAGCTCACCGTTGGAGGGCCCTCCAGCGGGCGGGGAGCTGTTTTTT
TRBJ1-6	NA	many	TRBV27	CASSAGFSYNSPLHF	TGTGCCAGCAGTGCAGGGTTTTCCTATAATTCACCCCTCCACTTT
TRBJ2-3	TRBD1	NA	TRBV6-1	CASMGARGLTDTQYF	TGTGCCAGCATGGGGGCTAGGGGGCTCACAGATACGCAGTATTTT
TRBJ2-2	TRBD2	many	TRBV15	CATSRLAGSSAGELFF	TGTGCCACCAGCAGACTAGCGGGGTCCTCGGCCGGGGAGCTGTTTTTT
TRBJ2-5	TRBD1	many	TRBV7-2	CASSLRAGGGETQYF	TGTGCCAGCAGCCTGAGAGCAGGGGGCGGGGAGACCCAGTACTTC
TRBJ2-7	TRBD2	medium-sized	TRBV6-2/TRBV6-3	CASSPRGAGRASYEQYF	TGTGCCAGCAGCCCCCGGGGGGCCGGGAGGGCCTCCTACGAGCAGTACTTC
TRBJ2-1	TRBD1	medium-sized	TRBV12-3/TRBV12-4	CASSPVAGGFEQFF	TGTGCCAGCAGTCCTGTGGCAGGGGGCTTTGAGCAGTTCTTC
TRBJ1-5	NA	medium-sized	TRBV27	CASSLPGGPQHF	TGTGCCAGCAGTTTACCGGGGGGGCCCCAGCATTTT
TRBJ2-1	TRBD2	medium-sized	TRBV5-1	CASSSGTSADNEQFF	TGCGCCAGCAGTAGTGGGACTAGCGCGGACAATGAGCAGTTCTTC
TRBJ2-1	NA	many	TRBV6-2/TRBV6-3	CASRISSEQFF	TGTGCCAGCAGGATCTCTAGTGAGCAGTTCTTC
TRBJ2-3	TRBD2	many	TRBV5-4	CASSPGLAGVTDTQYF	TGTGCCAGCAGCCCAGGACTAGCGGGAGTCACAGATACGCAGTATTTT
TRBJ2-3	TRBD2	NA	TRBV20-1	CSATAGVADTQYF	TGCAGTGCGACAGCGGGAGTGGCAGATACGCAGTATTTT
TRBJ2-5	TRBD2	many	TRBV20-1	CSAASGRAGAYQETQYF	TGCAGTGCTGCCAGCGGGAGGGCGGGGGCGTACCAAGAGACCCAGTACTTC
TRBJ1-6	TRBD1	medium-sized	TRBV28	CAVRGRVRSPLHF	TGTGCCGTCAGGGGGCGGGTAAGGTCACCCCTCCACTTT
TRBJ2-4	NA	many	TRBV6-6	CASTQTGRKNIQYF	TGTGCCAGCACCCAGACGGGGAGGAAAAACATTCAGTACTTC
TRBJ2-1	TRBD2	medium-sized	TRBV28	CASTRASGDWDEQFF	TGTGCCAGCACCCGAGCTAGCGGGGACTGGGATGAGCAGTTCTTC
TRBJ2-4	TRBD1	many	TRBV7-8	CASSSRTGWAKNIQYF	TGTGCCAGCAGCTCCCGGACAGGGTGGGCCAAAAACATTCAGTACTTC
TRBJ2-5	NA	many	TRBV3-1	CASSHSKGRETQYF	TGTGCCAGCAGCCATTCGAAGGGTCGGGAGACCCAGTACTTC
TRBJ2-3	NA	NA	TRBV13	CASTLSRTDTQYF	TGTGCCAGCACCTTGTCCCGCACAGATACGCAGTATTTT
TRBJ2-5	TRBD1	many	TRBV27	CASKPGQSKETQYF	TGTGCCAGCAAACCGGGACAGTCTAAAGAGACCCAGTACTTC
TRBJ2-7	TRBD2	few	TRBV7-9	CASTGGGLSSYEQYF	TGTGCCAGCACCGGTGGGGGACTAAGTTCCTACGAGCAGTACTTC
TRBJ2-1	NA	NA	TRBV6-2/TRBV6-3	CASSAEGFYNEQFF	TGTGCCAGCTCCGCGGAGGGCTTCTACAATGAGCAGTTCTTC
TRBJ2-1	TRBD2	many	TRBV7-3	CASSPGLAGRYNEQFF	TGTGCCAGCAGCCCCGGGCTAGCGGGTCGCTACAATGAGCAGTTCTTC